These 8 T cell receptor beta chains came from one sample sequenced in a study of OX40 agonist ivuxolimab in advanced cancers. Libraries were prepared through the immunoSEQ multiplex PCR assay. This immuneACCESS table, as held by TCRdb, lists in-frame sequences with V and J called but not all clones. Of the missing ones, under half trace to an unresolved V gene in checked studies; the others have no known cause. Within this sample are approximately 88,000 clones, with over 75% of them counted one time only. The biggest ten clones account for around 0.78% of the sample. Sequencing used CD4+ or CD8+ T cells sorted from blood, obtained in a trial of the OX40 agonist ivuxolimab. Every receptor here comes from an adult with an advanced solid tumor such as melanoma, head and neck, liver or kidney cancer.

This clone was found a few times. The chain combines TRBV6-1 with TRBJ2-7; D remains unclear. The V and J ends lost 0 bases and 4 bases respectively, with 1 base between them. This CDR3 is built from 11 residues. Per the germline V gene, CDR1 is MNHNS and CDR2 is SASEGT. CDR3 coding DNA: TGTGCCAGCAGTGAAGCTTACGAGCAGTACTTC. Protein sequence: CASSEAYEQYF.

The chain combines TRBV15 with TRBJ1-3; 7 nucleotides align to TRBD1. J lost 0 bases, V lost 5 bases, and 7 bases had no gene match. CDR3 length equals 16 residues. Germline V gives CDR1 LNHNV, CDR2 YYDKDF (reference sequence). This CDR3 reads CATSWDRQISGNTIYF. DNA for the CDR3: TGTGCCACCAGCTGGGACAGACAAATCTCTGGAAACACCATATATTTT.

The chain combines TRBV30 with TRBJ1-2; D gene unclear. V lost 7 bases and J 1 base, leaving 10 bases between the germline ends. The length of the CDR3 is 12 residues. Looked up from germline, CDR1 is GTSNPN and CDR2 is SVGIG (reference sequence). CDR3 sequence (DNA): TGTGCCTTGATAGACTATAACTATGGCTACACCTTC. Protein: CALIDYNYGYTF.

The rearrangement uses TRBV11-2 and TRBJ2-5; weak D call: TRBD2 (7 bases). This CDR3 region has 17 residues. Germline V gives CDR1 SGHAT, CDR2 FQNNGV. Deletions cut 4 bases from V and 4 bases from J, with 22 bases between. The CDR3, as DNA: TGTGCCAGCAGCTACCAATCGGGCTTAGGGGGGGTAGAGACCCAGTACTTC. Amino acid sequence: CASSYQSGLGGVETQYF.

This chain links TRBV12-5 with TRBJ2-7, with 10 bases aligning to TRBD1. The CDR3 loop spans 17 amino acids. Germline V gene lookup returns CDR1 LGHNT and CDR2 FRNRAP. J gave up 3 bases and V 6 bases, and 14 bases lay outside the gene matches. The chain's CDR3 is CASGLFVTGGTIYEQYF. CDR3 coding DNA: TGTGCTAGTGGACTTTTCGTGACAGGGGGCACGATCTACGAGCAGTACTTC.

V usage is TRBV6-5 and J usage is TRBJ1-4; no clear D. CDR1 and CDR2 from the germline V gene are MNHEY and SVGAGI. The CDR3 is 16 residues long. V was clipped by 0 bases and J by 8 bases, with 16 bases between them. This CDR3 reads CASSYSLGGYGEKLFF. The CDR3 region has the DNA TGTGCCAGCAGTTACTCGTTGGGAGGGTATGGAGAAAAACTGTTTTTT.

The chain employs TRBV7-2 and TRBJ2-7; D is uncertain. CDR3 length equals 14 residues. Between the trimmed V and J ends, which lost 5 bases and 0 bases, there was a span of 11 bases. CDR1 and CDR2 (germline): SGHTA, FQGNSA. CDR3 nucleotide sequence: TGTGCCAGCAGCCCCGGCGGTTACTCCTACGAGCAGTACTTC. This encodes CASSPGGYSYEQYF.

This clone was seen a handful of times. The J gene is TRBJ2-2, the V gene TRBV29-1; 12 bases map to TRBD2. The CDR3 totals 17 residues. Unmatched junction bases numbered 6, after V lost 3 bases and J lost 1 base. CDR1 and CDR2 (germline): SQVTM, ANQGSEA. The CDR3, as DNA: TGCAGCGTTGACACTAGCGGGAGGACAGGGAACACCGGGGAGCTGTTTTTT. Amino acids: CSVDTSGRTGNTGELFF.